This entry features one T cell receptor beta chain sequence. Its antigen remains unidentified. The record originates from a study of blood T cells in healthy people across ages. Findings of the study overall: Both naive CD4+ cell counts and diversity were greater in long-lived donors than in aged donors.

With a J-beta primer mix and a sample-barcoded 5' primer, a second PCR ran roughly 6 to 11 cycles. CDR3-containing paired-end reads numbering at least 2.5 million came from each sample. TCRdb re-derived calls from the 5' RACE reads in MiXCR, one entry per CDR3 protein. The sample holds approximately 800,000 distinct CDR3 sequences, 53% seen once. From germline, CDR1 is SGHRS and CDR2 YFSETQ. The CDR3 runs 14 residues. V lost 0 bases and J 2 bases, leaving 8 bases between the germline ends. This receptor was obtained from a man older than 75 in good health. The chain couples TRBV5-1 to TRBJ1-1, with a tentative D call TRBD1 (6 bases). Sequenced: blood. The CDR3 DNA sequence: TGCGCCAGCAGCTTGGAGGGACACAACACTGAAGCTTTCTTT. It is translated as CASSLEGHNTEAFF.